Listed below are T cell receptor beta chains from one sample, sequenced in a study of T cell responses to AZD1222 COVID-19 vaccine. TCRdb's table, derived via immunoSEQ multiplex PCR, lists solely in-frame clones and lacks some. The sample yields 95,000 to 150,000 clones, under 90% seen once. The sample consisted of peripheral blood, taken on day 0 of AZD1222 vaccination. Receptors were obtained from an adult in good health. Each CDR3 is given with its conserved first and last residue. The D gene is left open where the match is weak. A row's size may be missing; if present it is once, few, many or a size class.

D gene	clone size	J gene	V gene	CDR3 DNA	CDR3 protein
NA	NA	TRBJ1-5	TRBV9	TGTGCCAGCAGCGTAGGGGTGGCGGGAGGTCAGCCCCAGCATTTT	CASSVGVAGGQPQHF
NA	NA	TRBJ1-2	TRBV6-2/TRBV6-3	TGTGCCAGCAGCCAACGGTATGGCTACACCTTC	CASSQRYGYTF
TRBD2	once	TRBJ2-3	TRBV13	TGTGCCAGCAGCCCACTAGGGGCGGGAGTGACAGATACGCAGTATTTT	CASSPLGAGVTDTQYF
NA	NA	TRBJ1-2	TRBV10-3	TGTGCCATCAGTGAGCGAGAAATTAACACTAACTATGGCTACACCTTC	CAISEREINTNYGYTF
NA	NA	TRBJ1-5	TRBV28	TGTGCCAGCAGTACCGCCGGTCAGCCCCAGCATTTT	CASSTAGQPQHF
NA	NA	TRBJ1-3	TRBV3-1/TRBV3-2	TGTGCCAGCAGCCAAGTTTACCGGGGGTCAGCTGGAAACACCATATATTTT	CASSQVYRGSAGNTIYF
TRBD1	NA	TRBJ1-5	TRBV15	TGTGCCACCAGCAGAGATCGCAGGGGGGCAGAAGCCCAGCATTTT	CATSRDRRGAEAQHF
TRBD2	once	TRBJ2-7	TRBV3-1/TRBV3-2	TGTGCCAGCAGCCCTACGAGGACTAGCATCGACGAGCAGTACTTC	CASSPTRTSIDEQYF
TRBD1	NA	TRBJ1-2	TRBV6-5	TGTGCCAGCAGTTACGGCGGTGGGACAGTACTCTATGGCTACACCTTC	CASSYGGGTVLYGYTF
TRBD2	NA	TRBJ2-3	TRBV10-3	TGTGCCACGAGAGGAGCGGGAGTATTGATTGGTCCAGATACGCAGTATTTT	CATRGAGVLIGPDTQYF
NA	NA	TRBJ1-2	TRBV12-5	TGTGCTAGTGGTTTCAGTGGGAACTATGGCTACACCTTC	CASGFSGNYGYTF
NA	NA	TRBJ2-7	TRBV9	TGTGCCAGCAGCCCGCACAACAGCTACGAGCAGTACTTC	CASSPHNSYEQYF
TRBD2	once	TRBJ2-1	TRBV28	TGTGCCAGCACCAGGGGACTAGCCGATGAGCAGTTCTTC	CASTRGLADEQFF
NA	once	TRBJ2-5	TRBV5-1	TGCGCCAGCAGCTCGAGAGGGGTGCCCTCTCAAGAGACCCAGTACTTC	CASSSRGVPSQETQYF
NA	few	TRBJ1-5	TRBV29-1	TGCAGCGCCAGTACAGGGTTTCTCGGCAATCAGCCCCAGCATTTT	CSASTGFLGNQPQHF
TRBD1	NA	TRBJ1-5	TRBV19	TGTGCCAGTAGTGCAGGACAGGCTAGCACGGCCCAGCATTTT	CASSAGQASTAQHF
NA	NA	TRBJ2-2	TRBV6-2/TRBV6-3	TGTGCCAGCAGCAACGGCCCTCAGGGTTGGATTAACACCGGGGAGCTGTTTTTT	CASSNGPQGWINTGELFF
NA	NA	TRBJ1-2	TRBV4-1	TGCGCCAGCAGCCAAGCTGGGGGCATTTATGGCTACACCTTC	CASSQAGGIYGYTF
TRBD1	few	TRBJ1-5	TRBV5-1	TGCGCCAGCAGCTTGGGGACAGGGGGCTATCAGCCCCAGCATTTT	CASSLGTGGYQPQHF
NA	NA	TRBJ2-7	TRBV5-1	TGCGCCAGCAGCTTGGCCGGGTCCTCCTACGAGCAGTACTTC	CASSLAGSSYEQYF
TRBD2	NA	TRBJ2-3	TRBV6-2/TRBV6-3	TGTGCCAGCAGTCCCTCCCGACTAGCCAGAATTAGCACAGATACGCAGTATTTT	CASSPSRLARISTDTQYF
NA	NA	TRBJ2-2	TRBV29-1	TGCAGCGTTGAAGGCTCGAACACCGGGGAGCTGTTTTTT	CSVEGSNTGELFF
NA	NA	TRBJ2-1	TRBV19	TGTGCCACCGATGGAGGGAGCTCCTACAATGAGCAGTTCTTC	CATDGGSSYNEQFF
TRBD1	once	TRBJ2-2	TRBV19	TGTGCCAGTAGTGAACGACAGGGGAACACCGGGGAGCTGTTTTTT	CASSERQGNTGELFF
TRBD2	NA	TRBJ2-2	TRBV5-1	TGCGCCAGCAGCCGGGTTCCAGCGGGGGACACCGGGGAGCTGTTTTTT	CASSRVPAGDTGELFF
NA	NA	TRBJ2-7	TRBV12-3/TRBV12-4	TGTGCCAGCAGGAGGACGGAAACCTACGAGCAGTACTTC	CASRRTETYEQYF
NA	NA	TRBJ2-7	TRBV28	TGTGCCAGCAGTTCGGAGGGACCCGGGGGTACCTACGAGCAGTACTTC	CASSSEGPGGTYEQYF
NA	NA	TRBJ2-7	TRBV5-6	TGTGCCAGCACTTCGACCGCTTCCTACGAGCAGTACTTC	CASTSTASYEQYF
TRBD1	NA	TRBJ1-5	TRBV7-8	TGTGCCAGCACCTCCAGGACAGGGGAAGGGCAGCCCCAGCATTTT	CASTSRTGEGQPQHF
TRBD2	once	TRBJ2-2	TRBV6-1	TGTGCCAGCAGTGAACCGGGAGGCACCGGGGAGCTGTTTTTT	CASSEPGGTGELFF
TRBD1	NA	TRBJ1-4	TRBV5-1	TGCGCCAGCAGCCCGGGACAGCTTAATGAAAAACTGTTTTTT	CASSPGQLNEKLFF
TRBD2	NA	TRBJ2-3	TRBV19	TGTGCCAGTAGTACCCCTGGGACTAGCAGTTTTCCGCAGTATTTT	CASSTPGTSSFPQYF
NA	NA	TRBJ2-1	TRBV5-1	TGCGCCAGCAGCCCCTCCGGGGGTTCATCCTACAATGAGCAGTTCTTC	CASSPSGGSSYNEQFF
TRBD1	NA	TRBJ1-1	TRBV29-1	TGCAGCGGGGGACAGAGGGTGGCTGAAGCTTTCTTT	CSGGQRVAEAFF
NA	NA	TRBJ2-1	TRBV6-4	TGTGCCAGCAGCCAGGGAGGTACCCATTACAATGAGCAGTTCTTC	CASSQGGTHYNEQFF
NA	NA	TRBJ1-2	TRBV5-1	TGCGCCAGCAGCTACGGACAGTCCTATGGCTACACCTTC	CASSYGQSYGYTF
TRBD1	NA	TRBJ1-5	TRBV15	TGTGCCACCAGCAGGACAGGGCTCAGCAATCAGCCCCAGCATTTT	CATSRTGLSNQPQHF
TRBD1	NA	TRBJ2-7	TRBV5-1	TGCGCCAGCAGCCAGGGACAGGGACCCCTTTCTGCCGAGCAGTACTTC	CASSQGQGPLSAEQYF
NA	NA	TRBJ1-3	TRBV9	TGTGCCAGCCGGACCGCGGTCCTCGGCAACACCATATATTTT	CASRTAVLGNTIYF
NA	NA	TRBJ1-4	TRBV7-2	TGTGCCAGCAGCTTTGGACTTGCAACTAATGAAAAACTGTTTTTT	CASSFGLATNEKLFF